The 27 T cell receptor beta chains reported below all come from one sample, sequenced in a study of regulatory T cells in long-lasting Graves disease. Arm-PCR of CDR3 regions and iRepertoire HTBI primers were the basis on which TCR beta libraries were built. Via MiXCR, TCRdb re-called the multiplex PCR reads, giving one row per CDR3 protein. In the table there are 450,000 to 600,000 distinct CDR3 sequences, roughly 15% of which are singletons. Time point described: newly diagnosed GD, antithyroid drugs for less than 3 months. RNA isolated from PBMCs was used to make the TCR library. The sample was also reused in another study, on T cells in Graves' hyperthyroidism and ophthalmopathy.

The sequencing used peripheral blood mononuclear cells (PBMCs), collected at new diagnosis, from a patient treated with antithyroid drugs. The receptors shown here come from a man aged 35 to 55 with Graves disease.

This clonotype has ten or more counts. CDR3 sequence reads: CASSQGGLAYEQYF. The CDR3 DNA reads as TGTGCCAGCAGCCAAGGGGGACTAGCGTACGAGCAGTACTTC. The chain employs TRBV3-1 and TRBJ2-7; 10 positions agree with TRBD2. The CDR3 is 14 residues long. Germline V gene data show CDR1 as LGHDT and CDR2 as YNNKEL (reference sequence). The V gene end was trimmed by 1 base and the J gene end by 4 bases; junction bases not matched to a gene: 1.

This chain connects TRBV5-1 to TRBJ2-5; D possibly uses TRBD1 or TRBD2 (5 bases each). CDR1 is SGHRS and CDR2 is YFSETQ in the germline V gene. This CDR3 is built from 13 residues. The CDR3 sequence is CATSTGRDGTQYF. The DNA of the CDR3 is TGCGCTACCTCCACCGGACGGGACGGGACCCAGTACTTC.

This clonotype was observed a few times. The genes are TRBV5-1 and TRBJ1-5; D is undetermined. The CDR3 totals 15 residues. The germline CDR1 and CDR2 sequences are SGHRS and YFSETQ. Trimming removed 0 bases from V and 3 bases from J, with 10 bases in between. CDR3 in DNA: TGCGCCAGCAGCTTGGGGCAGAGTCTCAATCAGCCCCAGCATTTT. Translated: CASSLGQSLNQPQHF. Looking up the rest from reference TRBV5-1 and TRBJ1-5 gives the full variable domain: KAGVTQTPRYLIKTRGQQVTLSCSPISGHRSVSWYQQTPGQGLQFLFEYFSETQRNKGNFPGRFSGRQFSNSRSEMNVSTLELGDSALYLCASSLGQSLNQPQHFGDGTRLSIL.

At least ten counts were recorded for this clonotype. V and J are TRBV7-3 and TRBJ2-3; D is ambiguous. The CDR3 covers 16 residues. Germline-derived CDR1 and CDR2 are SGHTA and FQGTGA. Trimming took off 1 base at V and 6 bases at J, with 17 bases between the two ends. The chain's CDR3 is CASSLSGRPPPDTQYF. CDR3 coding DNA: TGTGCCAGCAGCTTAAGTGGCCGACCCCCACCGGATACGCAGTATTTT.

This clonotype has at least ten counts. This chain uses TRBV28 with TRBJ2-5, with D possibly TRBD2 on 6 matching bases. The length of the CDR3 is 12 residues. Germline V gene lookup returns CDR1 MDHEN and CDR2 SYDVKM. Trimming took 4 bases from V and 5 from J, leaving 8 bases between them. The CDR3 protein is CASSWAGETQYF. Written as DNA, the CDR3 is TGTGCCAGCAGTTGGGCGGGGGAGACCCAGTACTTC.

The chain carries TRBV20-1 and TRBJ2-7; 15 bases line up with TRBD2. V trimming: 4 bases; J trimming: 3 bases; junction bases outside the gene matches: 10. CDR1 and CDR2 from the germline V gene are DFQATT and SNEGSKA (reference sequence). This CDR3 spans 17 amino acids. CDR3 sequence: CSATGTSGRRGLYEQYF. In DNA, the CDR3 is TGCAGTGCTACCGGGACTAGCGGGAGGAGGGGGCTCTACGAGCAGTACTTC.

This clonotype was counted between two and nine times. As DNA, the CDR3 is TGTGCCAGCAGTTTAAATCAGGGTATTCGAAACACCATATATTTT. The encoded protein is CASSLNQGIRNTIYF. The V gene is TRBV12-3 or TRBV12-4, the J gene TRBJ1-3; D possibly corresponds to TRBD1 (5 bases). The V end was cut by 2 bases, the J end by 5 bases, with 13 bases between. The CDR3 contains 15 residues.

The table lists this clonotype with a few counts. This rearrangement joins TRBV12-3 or TRBV12-4 to TRBJ2-5; TRBD1 agrees at 7 bases. J gave up 5 bases and V 6 bases, and 6 bases lay outside the gene matches. This CDR3 spans 13 amino acids. The CDR3 DNA is TGTGCCAGCAGAGAGACAGGGAAGGAGACCCAGTACTTC. Translating it yields CASRETGKETQYF.

The genes are TRBV11-1 and TRBJ2-2, with D perhaps matching TRBD2 (6 bases). The CDR3 spans 15 residues. The germline V gene encodes CDR1 SGHAT and CDR2 FQDESV (reference sequence). V dropped 5 bases and J dropped 4 bases, with 14 bases sitting between them. The CDR3 region is CASSPGGAFTGELFF. The DNA of the CDR3 is TGTGCCAGCAGCCCGGGCGGGGCCTTCACCGGGGAGCTGTTTTTT.

CDR3 DNA: TGTGCCAGCAGTTTAACCTCTATTGGGAGTGGCAATCAGCCCCAGCATTTT. Translation: CASSLTSIGSGNQPQHF. J is TRBJ1-5 and V is TRBV27, with no clear D. The CDR3 loop spans 17 amino acids. Looked up from germline, CDR1 is MNHEY and CDR2 is SMNVEV (reference sequence). Between the trimmed V and J ends, which lost 2 bases and 2 bases, there was a span of 16 bases.

This clonotype showed up just a few times. The genes are TRBV7-3 and TRBJ1-1, with D unclear. CDR1 and CDR2 (germline): SGHTA, FQGTGA. This CDR3 has 16 residues. V lost 5 bases and J 2 bases, leaving 18 bases between the germline ends. The CDR3 region is CASSPLQRELNTEAFF. CDR3 DNA sequence: TGTGCCAGCAGCCCCCTGCAGCGTGAACTTAACACTGAAGCTTTCTTT.

The chain has TRBV12-3 or TRBV12-4 and TRBJ2-4; possibly TRBD1 for D (6 bases). Trimming stripped 2 bases from V and 1 base from J, with 9 bases between. The CDR3 length is 15 residues. CDR3 DNA sequence: TGTGCCAGCAGTTTAATGGGGGCGGCCAAAAACATTCAGTACTTC. This sequence encodes CASSLMGAAKNIQYF.

This clonotype turned up a few times. V usage is TRBV19 and J usage is TRBJ2-3; TRBD2 aligns across 8 bases. Germline trimming cut 7 bases from V and 3 bases from J; bases unmatched to any gene: 9. Germline-derived CDR1 and CDR2 are LNHDA and SQIVND (reference sequence). This CDR3 contains 15 residues. Here the CDR3 reads CASTPSGSKTDTQYF. In nucleotides, the CDR3 is TGTGCCAGTACCCCAAGCGGGAGTAAGACAGATACGCAGTATTTT.

This clonotype has a count of ten or more. This sequence joins TRBV2 and TRBJ2-7; 11 nucleotides agree with TRBD2. After removal of 6 bases from V and 6 bases from J, the junction contained 4 bases not matched to a gene. The CDR3 consists of 13 residues. CDR1 is SNHLY, CDR2 FYNNEI, per germline. CDR3 in DNA: TGTGCCAGCAGGGGACTAGCGGTACCCGAGCAGTACTTC. This translates into CASRGLAVPEQYF. The whole variable domain, filled in from reference TRBV2 and TRBJ2-7, reads EPEVTQTPSHQVTQMGQEVILRCVPISNHLYFYWYRQILGQKVEFLVSFYNNEISEKSEIFDDQFSVERPDGSNFTLKIRSTKLEDSAMYFCASRGLAVPEQYFGPGTRLTVT.

Comments on this clonotype: This clone may be a read error of a much larger clone one base away. The rearrangement uses TRBV5-1 and TRBJ2-1; 13 positions match TRBD2. This CDR3 contains 15 residues. The germline gives CDR1 SGHRS, CDR2 YFSETQ. The ends lost 7 bases at V and 6 bases at J; junction bases unmatched: 7. The chain's CDR3 is CASGPGTSGVNEQFF. The CDR3 DNA reads TGCGCCAGCGGCCCCGGGACTAGCGGGGTCAATGAGCAGTTCTTC.

The chain carries TRBV29-1 and TRBJ2-1, with 8 bases that match TRBD1. The germline gives CDR1 SQVTM, CDR2 ANQGSEA. V lost 4 bases to trimming and J lost 9 bases; unmatched junction nucleotides: 14. The CDR3 is 15 amino acids. The CDR3 DNA is TGCAGCGTTGTTCGTGGGCAGGGGGCGGTGAGTGAGCAGTTCTTC. Protein product: CSVVRGQGAVSEQFF.

The chain is built from TRBV28 and TRBJ2-1; D is unresolved. Germline lookup yields CDR1 MDHEN and CDR2 SYDVKM. This CDR3 has 10 residues. V shed 9 bases and J shed 10 bases, with 10 bases lying between them. CDR3 in amino acids: CASRHGEQFF. CDR3 nucleotide sequence: TGTGCCAGTCGCCACGGAGAGCAGTTCTTC.

This clonotype was seen ten or more times. The genes are TRBV7-3 and TRBJ1-3; 9 bases match TRBD1. The CDR3 contains 17 residues. With V trimmed by 1 base and J by 0 bases, 4 bases remained unmatched. Germline CDR1 and CDR2: SGHTA and FQGTGA. The CDR3 region is CASSLKGQGLSGNTIYF. CDR3 nucleotide sequence: TGTGCCAGCAGCTTAAAGGGACAGGGTCTCTCTGGAAACACCATATATTTT.

This clonotype was recorded many times. The rearrangement joins TRBV28 to TRBJ2-4, with TRBD2 matching 10 bases. Trimming cost V 8 bases and J 1 base; bases outside gene matches: 14. The germline V gene encodes CDR1 MDHEN and CDR2 SYDVKM. The CDR3 loop spans 18 amino acids. CDR3 DNA: TGTGCCAGCTCGCCTCTAGCGGGAGCGGGGTCGGCCAAAAACATTCAGTACTTC. Translating it yields CASSPLAGAGSAKNIQYF. Variable domain in full (rest from reference TRBV28 and TRBJ2-4): DVKVTQSSRYLVKRTGEKVFLECVQDMDHENMFWYRQDPGLGLRLIYFSYDVKMKEKGDIPEGYSVSREKKERFSLILESASTNQTSMYLCASSPLAGAGSAKNIQYFGAGTRLSVL.

This clonotype showed up many times. The genes are TRBV7-9 and TRBJ2-4, with D uncertain. The CDR3 loop spans 13 amino acids. Germline V gives CDR1 SEHNR, CDR2 FQNEAQ (reference sequence). The ends were cut back, 7 bases at V and 12 bases at J, with 19 bases in the middle. CDR3 protein: CASNEEVRFPQYF. The CDR3 bases are TGTGCCAGCAACGAAGAAGTTAGGTTTCCTCAGTACTTC.

This clonotype has a count of ten or more. The V and J genes are TRBV3-1 and TRBJ1-3; D gene uncertain. This CDR3 is 16 amino acids long. V lost 0 bases, J lost 2 bases, and 11 bases lay in between. CDR1 LGHDT and CDR2 YNNKEL come from the germline V gene (reference sequence). The CDR3 protein is CASSQERRAAGNTIYF. CDR3 nucleotide sequence: TGTGCCAGCAGCCAAGAGCGAAGGGCCGCTGGAAACACCATATATTTT. Complete variable domain (other parts from reference TRBV3-1 and TRBJ1-3): DTAVSQTPKYLVTQMGNDKSIKCEQNLGHDTMYWYKQDSKKFLKIMFSYNNKELIINETVPNRFSPKSPDKAHLNLHINSLELGDSAVYFCASSQERRAAGNTIYFGEGSWLTVV.

This clonotype came up many times. The chain carries TRBV27 and TRBJ2-7; no clear D gene. V shed 3 bases and J shed 0 bases, with 9 bases lying between them. The germline CDR1 and CDR2 sequences are MNHEY and SMNVEV (reference sequence). CDR3 length equals 14 residues. This chain's CDR3 is CASSLVPYSYEQYF. The CDR3 bases are TGTGCCAGCAGTTTGGTCCCTTACTCCTACGAGCAGTACTTC.

This clonotype has a count of ten or more. The chain combines TRBV3-1 with TRBJ2-3; no definite D call. Trimming left V 4 bases short and J 3 bases short, with 8 bases between. Germline V gives CDR1 LGHDT, CDR2 YNNKEL (reference sequence). This CDR3 is 13 amino acids long. CDR3: CASSPVPTDTQYF. The DNA for the CDR3 is TGTGCCAGCAGCCCTGTACCTACAGATACGCAGTATTTT.

There are a few counts of this clonotype. The gene calls are TRBV10-3 and TRBJ1-2; the match to TRBD1 covers 10 bases. This CDR3 region has 16 residues. Germline V gives CDR1 ENHRY, CDR2 SYGVKD. The trim removed 3 bases at V and 5 bases at J, leaving 9 bases unmatched. The CDR3 loop reads CAISELRTGGIYGYTF. The DNA of the CDR3 is TGTGCCATCAGTGAACTAAGGACAGGGGGAATTTATGGCTACACCTTC.

This clonotype was counted ten times or more. The chain uses TRBV2 and TRBJ2-2; no clear D gene. V was cut by 3 bases and J by 0 bases, with 8 bases left in between. From germline, CDR1 is SNHLY and CDR2 FYNNEI. The CDR3 length is 15 residues. The CDR3 region is CASSERSANTGELFF. The DNA for the CDR3 is TGTGCCAGCAGTGAGCGGTCGGCGAACACCGGGGAGCTGTTTTTT.

This clonotype appeared many times. The chain employs TRBV6-1 and TRBJ2-2; TRBD1 aligns across 9 bases. V trimming: 7 bases; J trimming: 4 bases; junction bases outside the gene matches: 7. The CDR3 is 15 residues long. The germline CDR1 and CDR2 sequences are MNHNS and SASEGT. This CDR3 is CASKTDRGTTGELFF. CDR3 in DNA: TGTGCCAGCAAGACCGACAGGGGGACCACCGGGGAGCTGTTTTTT.

The V gene is TRBV6-2 or TRBV6-3, the J gene TRBJ2-1; TRBD2 agrees at 11 bases. The CDR3 loop spans 15 amino acids. V was pared by 6 bases and J by 7 bases, with 8 bases of the junction left unmatched. Germline V lookup: CDR1 MNHEY, CDR2 SVGEGT. The CDR3 DNA reads as TGTGCCAGCAGACGGGCTAGCGGGAGGTCGAATGAGCAGTTCTTC. Translation gives CASRRASGRSNEQFF.